The rows below give T cell receptor beta chains drawn from one sample of a study of human T cells and chemical hapten exposure. TCRdb re-derived calls from the RACE reads in MiXCR, one entry per CDR3 protein. The repertoire consists of 300,000 to 450,000 distinct CDR3 sequences, with about 5.1% occurring once and the leading ten covering 2.6%. The sequencing here drew on whole blood, taken in connection with sensitization to the hapten diphenylcyclopropenone (DPC). Source of these receptors: a woman between 50 and 59 years old with alopecia areata. Some clones in this sample may be carry-over from other donors' samples. Both conserved end residues are part of each CDR3. A D gene is named only where the DNA matches it firmly. Size is stated for part of the rows, as once, few or many counts, or as a class when the clone is expanded.

clone_size,v_call,d_call,j_call,cdr3_aa,cdr3_nt
many,TRBV19,TRBD1,TRBJ2-7,CASSTRTGTGGYEQYF,TGTGCCAGTAGTACCCGAACCGGGACAGGAGGTTACGAGCAGTACTTC
few,TRBV7-9,TRBD2,TRBJ2-3,CASSSPSGRRDTQYF,TGTGCCAGCAGCTCCCCTAGCGGGAGGAGGGATACGCAGTATTTT
many,TRBV5-1,-,TRBJ2-4,CASSLEGEAKNIQYF,TGCGCCAGCAGCTTGGAGGGGGAAGCCAAAAACATTCAGTACTTC
many,TRBV7-2,TRBD2,TRBJ2-3,CASSGSGRSADTQYF,TGTGCCAGCAGCGGTAGCGGGAGGTCCGCAGATACGCAGTATTTT
-,TRBV24-1,TRBD1,TRBJ2-5,CATSDRDSQETQYF,TGTGCCACCAGTGATCGGGACAGCCAAGAGACCCAGTACTTC
few,TRBV3-1,TRBD2,TRBJ2-1,CASSQGITSGLNEQFF,TGTGCCAGCAGCCAAGGAATTACTAGCGGCCTGAATGAGCAGTTCTTC
few,TRBV13,-,TRBJ1-5,CASSLGPVKEPQHF,TGTGCCAGCAGCTTAGGCCCGGTTAAGGAGCCCCAGCATTTT
many,TRBV3-1,-,TRBJ2-1,CATSLRGANEQFF,TGTGCCACCTCCCTTAGGGGTGCCAATGAGCAGTTCTTC
-,TRBV9,-,TRBJ2-7,CASSIGPNVDYEQYF,TGTGCCAGCAGCATAGGCCCGAACGTCGACTACGAGCAGTACTTC
few,TRBV2,TRBD1,TRBJ1-1,CASILQGATEAFF,TGTGCCAGTATACTACAGGGGGCGACTGAAGCTTTCTTT
many,TRBV29-1,-,TRBJ2-2,CSVAGRSPAGELFF,TGCAGCGTTGCAGGGAGGTCCCCGGCCGGGGAGCTGTTTTTT
-,TRBV4-1,TRBD1,TRBJ2-2,CASSLGGAAGTGGPGELFF,TGCGCCAGCAGCCTCGGAGGGGCTGCCGGGACAGGGGGCCCCGGGGAGCTGTTTTTT
few,TRBV4-1,TRBD1,TRBJ2-7,CASSQDRQGALEQYF,TGCGCCAGCAGCCAAGATAGGCAGGGGGCGCTTGAGCAGTACTTC
many,TRBV29-1,-,TRBJ2-7,CSVGRGINEQYF,TGCAGCGTTGGTAGAGGAATCAACGAGCAGTACTTC
few,TRBV10-3,-,TRBJ1-2,CAIREPYGYTF,TGTGCCATCAGGGAACCCTATGGCTACACCTTC
many,TRBV13,-,TRBJ2-2,CASSSPSGGEGTGELFF,TGTGCCAGCAGCTCCCCATCGGGGGGCGAAGGCACCGGGGAGCTGTTTTTT
-,TRBV12-3/TRBV12-4,TRBD1,TRBJ2-1,CASSFGQGGYNEQFF,TGTGCCAGCAGCTTCGGACAGGGCGGATACAATGAGCAGTTCTTC
many,TRBV5-1,TRBD2,TRBJ2-1,CASSLAPGLAGNEQFF,TGCGCCAGCAGCTTGGCCCCGGGACTAGCGGGCAATGAGCAGTTCTTC
many,TRBV20-1,-,TRBJ1-2,CSARATANYGYTF,TGCAGTGCTAGAGCCACAGCTAACTATGGCTACACCTTC
many,TRBV20-1,TRBD2,TRBJ2-7,CSAQTSGTYEQYF,TGCAGTGCCCAGACTAGCGGGACCTACGAGCAGTACTTC
many,TRBV12-3/TRBV12-4,-,TRBJ2-3,CASSLGSGAGDTQYF,TGTGCCAGCAGTTTAGGGTCGGGGGCCGGAGATACGCAGTATTTT
-,TRBV7-2,-,TRBJ1-5,CASSLDFGEGQPQHF,TGTGCCAGCAGCTTAGATTTCGGTGAGGGTCAGCCCCAGCATTTT
few,TRBV2,-,TRBJ2-3,CASSWGQSPDTQYF,TGTGCCAGCAGTTGGGGACAATCGCCAGATACGCAGTATTTT
many,TRBV20-1,-,TRBJ2-3,CSATGTSTDTQYF,TGCAGTGCTACCGGGACTAGCACAGATACGCAGTATTTT
-,TRBV7-6,TRBD2,TRBJ2-1,CASSQRLAGDLVNEQFF,TGTGCCAGCAGCCAAAGACTAGCGGGAGATTTGGTCAATGAGCAGTTCTTC
many,TRBV18,-,TRBJ2-5,CASSPPGRETQYF,TGTGCCAGCTCACCACCAGGGAGGGAGACCCAGTACTTC
many,TRBV6-2/TRBV6-3,-,TRBJ2-1,CASSYDDLRLFF,TGTGCCAGCAGTTACGACGACCTTCGGCTGTTCTTC
many,TRBV9,-,TRBJ1-4,CASSEGSGAEKLFF,TGTGCCAGCAGCGAAGGGAGTGGCGCTGAAAAACTGTTTTTT
many,TRBV6-1,-,TRBJ2-3,CASSERGQTSSTDTQYF,TGTGCCAGCAGTGAAAGAGGTCAGACCTCTAGCACAGATACGCAGTATTTT
many,TRBV28,-,TRBJ2-5,CASSPDRRSGETQYF,TGTGCCAGCAGTCCCGACAGGCGATCGGGTGAGACCCAGTACTTC
few,TRBV24-1,-,TRBJ1-5,CATSDSISNQPQHF,TGTGCCACCAGTGACTCGATTAGCAATCAGCCCCAGCATTTT
few,TRBV28,TRBD2,TRBJ2-2,CASIRGGTGELFF,TGTGCCAGCATCCGGGGAGGGACCGGGGAGCTGTTTTTT
many,TRBV29-1,TRBD1,TRBJ1-1,CSVAQGDTEAFF,TGCAGCGTAGCACAGGGGGACACTGAAGCTTTCTTT
few,TRBV6-5,-,TRBJ2-2,CASSYGPQGNTGELFF,TGTGCCAGCAGTTACGGCCCCCAAGGGAACACCGGGGAGCTGTTTTTT
many,TRBV15,TRBD1,TRBJ2-7,CATSRGTGPTYEQYF,TGTGCCACCAGCAGAGGGACAGGGCCCACCTACGAGCAGTACTTC
many,TRBV12-3/TRBV12-4,-,TRBJ1-1,CACRPTENTEAFF,TGTGCCTGCAGGCCTACGGAGAACACTGAAGCTTTCTTT
-,TRBV12-3/TRBV12-4,TRBD1,TRBJ1-4,CASSATGGSVEKLFF,TGTGCCAGCAGTGCCACAGGGGGAAGCGTAGAAAAACTGTTTTTT
-,TRBV6-2/TRBV6-3,TRBD1,TRBJ1-1,CASSYSTGDAFF,TGTGCCAGCAGTTACTCGACAGGGGATGCTTTCTTT
many,TRBV12-3/TRBV12-4,-,TRBJ2-7,CASSMTYEQYF,TGTGCCAGCAGTATGACCTACGAGCAGTACTTC
-,TRBV20-1,-,TRBJ2-1,CSARRTYSYNEQFF,TGCAGTGCTAGGAGGACTTACTCCTACAATGAGCAGTTCTTC
few,TRBV6-6,-,TRBJ1-1,CASSYAENTEAFF,TGTGCCAGCAGTTACGCGGAGAACACTGAAGCTTTCTTT
many,TRBV20-1,-,TRBJ2-1,CSARFSSVGEQFF,TGCAGTGCTAGATTTTCGAGCGTGGGTGAGCAGTTCTTC
many,TRBV9,TRBD1,TRBJ1-4,CASSVSGTGHEKLFF,TGTGCCAGCAGCGTTTCAGGGACAGGGCATGAAAAACTGTTTTTT
-,TRBV30,TRBD1,TRBJ1-1,CAWSTGQGDTEAFF,TGTGCCTGGAGCACCGGACAGGGGGACACTGAAGCTTTCTTT
few,TRBV29-1,-,TRBJ2-1,CSVEYNEQFF,TGCAGCGTTGAGTATAATGAGCAGTTCTTC
-,TRBV6-2/TRBV6-3,-,TRBJ2-3,CASSRTASITDTQYF,TGTGCCAGCAGTCGGACAGCCTCTATCACAGATACGCAGTATTTT
-,TRBV15,-,TRBJ1-5,CATSRDPNVGKSQPQHF,TGTGCCACCAGCAGAGATCCTAATGTGGGTAAGAGCCAGCCCCAGCATTTT
few,TRBV12-3/TRBV12-4,-,TRBJ1-1,CASSPVLGPTEAFF,TGTGCCAGCAGCCCTGTCTTGGGGCCTACTGAAGCTTTCTTT
many,TRBV2,-,TRBJ2-2,CASSEFYPSDTGELFF,TGTGCCAGCAGTGAATTTTACCCCAGCGACACCGGGGAGCTGTTTTTT
many,TRBV20-1,-,TRBJ2-7,CSAGDISGEQYF,TGCAGTGCTGGGGATATCTCAGGGGAGCAGTACTTC
-,TRBV4-1,-,TRBJ1-6,CASSHQEDRASSPLHF,TGCGCCAGCAGCCACCAAGAGGACAGAGCATCTTCACCCCTCCACTTT
-,TRBV20-1,TRBD2,TRBJ2-7,CSARQTSGIYEQYF,TGCAGTGCTAGACAGACTAGCGGGATATACGAGCAGTACTTC
few,TRBV29-1,-,TRBJ1-1,CSVEWAGAFF,TGCAGCGTTGAATGGGCCGGAGCTTTCTTT
many,TRBV3-1,-,TRBJ2-1,CASSQDRGYEQFF,TGTGCCAGCAGCCAAGACAGGGGATATGAGCAGTTCTTC
many,TRBV27,-,TRBJ2-4,CASSWASAKNIQYF,TGTGCCAGCAGTTGGGCTAGCGCAAAAAACATTCAGTACTTC
many,TRBV12-3/TRBV12-4,-,TRBJ2-6,CASSYRVANVLTF,TGTGCCAGCAGTTACAGGGTGGCCAACGTCCTGACTTTC
many,TRBV5-1,-,TRBJ2-7,CASSFDRAYEQYF,TGCGCCAGCAGCTTTGACCGAGCCTACGAGCAGTACTTC
many,TRBV5-1,-,TRBJ2-1,CASSTGTSSEDEQFF,TGCGCCAGCAGTACCGGGACCTCCAGTGAGGATGAGCAGTTCTTC
-,TRBV7-2,-,TRBJ2-1,CASSLEAGLLVVEQFF,TGTGCCAGCAGCTTAGAGGCAGGGTTGTTAGTTGTTGAGCAGTTCTTC